The clone carrying this TCR beta chain was seen a few times. The data derive from a study of blood T cell repertoires in COVID-19. Across the study: Samples came from the United States, Italy and Spain, spanning acute and convalescent COVID-19. T cells, B-cell-depleted T cells, or PBMCs supplied cDNA or gDNA.

Trimming left V 1 base short and J 7 bases short, with 11 bases between. CDR3 length equals 14 residues. Looked up from germline, CDR1 is SEHNR and CDR2 is FQNEAQ (reference sequence). Assay used: immunoSEQ multiplex PCR; TCRdb lists only in-frame clones, some missing. The repertoire holds around 150,000 clones, with around 73% as singletons. This TCR derives from a man aged 55-75 years who had recovered from COVID-19. Material for sequencing was peripheral blood. This chain connects TRBV7-9 to TRBJ2-1; D uncertain. The CDR3 spells CASSLGGVGNEQFF. For the CDR3, the DNA is TGTGCCAGCAGCTTAGGCGGAGTTGGGAATGAGCAGTTCTTC.